Each of the 21 T cell receptor beta chains below was sequenced from the same sample in a study of blood T cell repertoires in COVID-19. Sequencing was performed with immunoSEQ multiplex PCR; in TCRdb, only in-frame clones are kept and a portion is missing. Here the sample spans about 50,000 clones, approximately 90% being singletons. The sequencing input was peripheral blood. Every receptor here comes from a woman of 80 years or more with acute or convalescent COVID-19.

The chain has TRBV5-1 and TRBJ2-1, with D possibly being TRBD2 (6 bases). Trimming cost V 4 bases and J 7 bases, with 15 bases left between them. This CDR3 has 14 residues. Germline loops: CDR1 SGHRS, CDR2 YFSETQ. CDR3 bases: TGCGCCAGCAGCACCGGGACGGACTATAATGAGCAGTTCTTC. Protein product: CASSTGTDYNEQFF.

The rearrangement uses TRBV15 and TRBJ1-5; 8 positions match TRBD1. V gave up 5 bases and J gave up 3 bases; unmatched junction bases: 3. Germline CDR1 is LNHNV and CDR2 is YYDKDF (reference sequence). The CDR3 spans 14 residues. The CDR3 bases are TGTGCCACCAGCCGGGACAGGTACAATCAGCCCCAGCATTTT. Protein product: CATSRDRYNQPQHF.

This clone came up once. The chain recombines TRBV6-5 with TRBJ2-3; possible D gene TRBD2, 6 bases. Trimming took 7 bases from V and 2 from J, leaving 13 bases between them. In germline, CDR1 is MNHEY, CDR2 SVGAGI. This CDR3 is 14 amino acids long. The CDR3 DNA sequence: TGTGCCAGCATAGTTGGGGGGATCACAGATACGCAGTATTTT. This translates into CASIVGGITDTQYF.

The chain recombines TRBV19 with TRBJ1-2, with 9 bases aligning to TRBD1. The ends lost 3 bases at V and 4 bases at J; junction bases unmatched: 6. The CDR3 has 15 residues. CDR1 is LNHDA, CDR2 SQIVND, per germline (reference sequence). Written as DNA, the CDR3 is TGTGCCAGTAGTATGCCGGGACAGGGCGCCTATGGCTACACCTTC. This translates into CASSMPGQGAYGYTF.

The V and J genes are TRBV6-4 and TRBJ2-3, with D tentatively TRBD2 (6 bases). V was cut by 0 bases and J by 1 base, with 8 bases left in between. CDR1 and CDR2 from the germline V gene are MRHNA and SNTAGT. The CDR3 covers 15 residues. CDR3 coding DNA: TGTGCCAGCAGTGACTCAGGGACTGGCACAGATACGCAGTATTTT. As protein: CASSDSGTGTDTQYF.

The chain couples TRBV30 to TRBJ1-3, with 8 bases that match TRBD1. J was trimmed by 0 bases and V by 5 bases; bases with no gene match: 3. Germline V gene sequence: CDR1 GTSNPN, CDR2 SVGIG (reference sequence). This CDR3 region has 14 residues. CDR3 sequence: CAWGTGGSGNTIYF. CDR3 coding DNA: TGTGCCTGGGGAACAGGGGGCTCTGGAAACACCATATATTTT.

V is TRBV2 and J is TRBJ2-7; 12 nucleotides agree with TRBD1. The CDR3 sequence is 17 residues long. The trim removed 5 bases at V and 5 bases at J, leaving 13 bases unmatched. Germline CDR1 reads SNHLY; CDR2 reads FYNNEI. The CDR3 DNA is TGTGCCAGCAGTTTTTCCTCCCCCGGGACAGGGGGCCACGAGCAGTACTTC. It yields the protein CASSFSSPGTGGHEQYF.

V and J are TRBV2 and TRBJ2-5, with 7 bases aligning to TRBD2. Germline lookup yields CDR1 SNHLY and CDR2 FYNNEI. V lost 8 bases to trimming and J lost 5 bases; unmatched junction nucleotides: 14. This CDR3 region has 15 residues. The CDR3 bases are TGTGCCAGCTTGGGGGTGTTGACCGGGAGGGAGACCCAGTACTTC. Residues: CASLGVLTGRETQYF.

This clone was seen only once. The rearrangement uses TRBV18 and TRBJ2-6; tentative D call: TRBD2 (5 bases). The V and J ends lost 3 bases and 4 bases respectively, with 10 bases between them. Germline CDR1 is KGHSH and CDR2 is LQKENI. The CDR3 loop spans 15 amino acids. The CDR3 spells CASSPDFGGANVLTF. The CDR3 coding sequence is TGTGCCAGCTCACCGGACTTCGGAGGGGCCAACGTCCTGACTTTC.

In its sample, this clone was seen once. The rearrangement joins TRBV19 to TRBJ1-5, with D perhaps TRBD1 (6 bases). CDR3 size: 16 residues. Per the germline V gene, CDR1 is LNHDA and CDR2 is SQIVND (reference sequence). V dropped 1 base and J dropped 0 bases, with 10 bases sitting between them. CDR3 amino acids: CASSIVAGDSNQPQHF. The DNA for the CDR3 is TGTGCCAGTAGTATAGTTGCAGGGGATAGCAATCAGCCCCAGCATTTT.

The chain employs TRBV2 and TRBJ1-1; a weak D match, TRBD1 (5 bases). Looked up from germline, CDR1 is SNHLY and CDR2 is FYNNEI. V lost 10 bases to trimming and J lost 7 bases, with 19 bases between them. This CDR3 has 13 residues. CDR3 protein: CATAEQGFVEAFF. CDR3 nucleotides: TGTGCCACCGCAGAGCAGGGATTCGTTGAAGCTTTCTTT.

This clone was recorded once. This chain links TRBV19 with TRBJ1-6; a weak D match, TRBD1 (6 bases). Germline assignment: CDR1 LNHDA and CDR2 SQIVND (reference sequence). Trimming removed 9 bases at V and 0 bases at J, with 12 bases between. The CDR3 loop spans 15 amino acids. DNA for the CDR3: TGTGCCAGCAGCGGACAGAGCTCCTATAATTCACCCCTCCACTTT. Encoded protein: CASSGQSSYNSPLHF.

The chain joins TRBV4-1 to TRBJ2-1; 7 positions match TRBD1. CDR3 length equals 16 residues. In germline, CDR1 is MGHRA, CDR2 YSYEKL. V was clipped by 2 bases and J by 0 bases; unmatched bases: 4. The CDR3 protein is CASSQTGDSSYNEQFF. The CDR3, as DNA: TGCGCCAGCAGCCAAACAGGGGATAGCTCCTACAATGAGCAGTTCTTC.

This chain joins TRBV20-1 and TRBJ2-5; D gene uncertain. The CDR3 extends over 12 amino acids. V lost 3 bases and J 4 bases, leaving 9 bases between the germline ends. Germline CDR1 reads DFQATT; CDR2 reads SNEGSKA (reference sequence). The DNA for the CDR3 is TGCAGTGCTAGTCTACTTAGAGAGACCCAGTACTTC. Amino acid sequence: CSASLLRETQYF.

V is TRBV24-1 and J is TRBJ1-5; D ambiguous. The CDR3 extends over 16 amino acids. Per the germline V gene, CDR1 is KGHDR and CDR2 is SFDVKD. Between the trimmed V and J ends, which lost 7 bases and 0 bases, there was a span of 15 bases. The CDR3 DNA reads TGTGCCACCAGCTCAAGTGACCGCGGTAGCAATCAGCCCCAGCATTTT. It specifies CATSSSDRGSNQPQHF.

This chain joins TRBV6-5 and TRBJ1-5; D gene unclear. The length of the CDR3 is 13 residues. Germline V lookup: CDR1 MNHEY, CDR2 SVGAGI. Trimming shortened V by 6 bases and J by 9 bases, and 15 bases separated the two germline ends. The CDR3 DNA is TGTGCCAGCAGCCATGAGGTTTACGGGCCCCAGCATTTT. This translates into CASSHEVYGPQHF.

The chain's CDR3 is CASADSYNSPLHF. CDR3 coding DNA: TGTGCCAGCGCCGACAGTTATAATTCACCCCTCCACTTT. The rearrangement joins TRBV3-1 (or the pseudogene TRBV3-2) to TRBJ1-6; possible D gene TRBD1, 5 bases. V lost 8 bases and J 4 bases, leaving 9 bases between the germline ends. This CDR3 has 13 residues. The germline V gene encodes CDR1 LGHDT and CDR2 YNNKEL (reference sequence).

The chain's CDR3 is CSVDNPLGTDTQYF. The CDR3 region has the DNA TGCAGCGTTGATAATCCCCTTGGCACAGATACGCAGTATTTT. This chain joins TRBV29-1 and TRBJ2-3; the D is unclear. Looked up from germline, CDR1 is SQVTM and CDR2 is ANQGSEA. The CDR3 loop spans 14 amino acids. Trimming pared 3 bases from V and 1 base from J, leaving 11 bases between.

The gene calls are TRBV6-1 and TRBJ1-1; a weak D match, TRBD1 (5 bases). Germline V gene lookup returns CDR1 MNHNS and CDR2 SASEGT. The V end was cut by 3 bases, the J end by 5 bases, with 22 bases between. There are 17 residues in the CDR3. The CDR3 loop is CASSDSSRGGGWTEAFF. CDR3 DNA: TGTGCCAGCAGTGATAGCTCTCGGGGGGGAGGATGGACTGAAGCTTTCTTT.

The genes are TRBV28 and TRBJ2-5; 9 bases align to TRBD2. J was trimmed by 2 bases and V by 6 bases; bases with no gene match: 4. The V gene's germline CDR1 is MDHEN and CDR2 SYDVKM. The CDR3 extends over 14 amino acids. This chain's CDR3 is CASSLAGAQETQYF. For the CDR3, the DNA is TGTGCCAGCAGCTTAGCGGGGGCACAAGAGACCCAGTACTTC.

V and J are TRBV5-1 and TRBJ1-1; D remains unclear. Germline V gives CDR1 SGHRS, CDR2 YFSETQ. V gave up 3 bases and J gave up 4 bases, with 10 bases separating them. This CDR3 has 13 residues. CDR3 nucleotides: TGCGCCAGCAGCTACGGGGAGGCCACTGAAGCTTTCTTT. Residues: CASSYGEATEAFF.